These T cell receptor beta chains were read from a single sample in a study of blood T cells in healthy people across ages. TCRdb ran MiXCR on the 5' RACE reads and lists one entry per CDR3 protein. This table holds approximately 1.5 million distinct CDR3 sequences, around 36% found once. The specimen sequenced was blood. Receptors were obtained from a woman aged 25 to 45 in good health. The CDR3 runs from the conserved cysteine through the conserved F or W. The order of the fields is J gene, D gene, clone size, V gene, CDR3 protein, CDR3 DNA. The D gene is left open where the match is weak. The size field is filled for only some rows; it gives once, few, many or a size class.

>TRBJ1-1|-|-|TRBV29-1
CSVEDVRAFF
TGCAGCGTTGAGGACGTGCGGGCTTTCTTT
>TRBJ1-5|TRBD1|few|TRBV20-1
CSARDGKGAGDDSNQPQHF
TGCAGTGCTAGAGACGGGAAGGGGGCAGGAGATGATAGCAATCAGCCCCAGCATTTT
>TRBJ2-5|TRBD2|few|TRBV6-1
CASSGSGLGETQYF
TGTGCCAGCAGTGGTAGCGGGTTAGGGGAGACCCAGTACTTC
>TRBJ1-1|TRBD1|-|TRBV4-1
CASSQNSYRGTEAFF
TGCGCCAGCAGCCAAAATTCTTACAGGGGCACTGAAGCTTTCTTT
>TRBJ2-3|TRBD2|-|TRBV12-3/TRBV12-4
CASSLSSGTTDAQYF
TGTGCCAGCAGTTTAAGCAGCGGGACCACAGATGCGCAGTATTTT
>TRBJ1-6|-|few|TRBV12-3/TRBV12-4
CASSSSQPGGNSPLHF
TGTGCCAGCAGTTCTTCCCAGCCCGGGGGTAATTCACCCCTCCACTTT
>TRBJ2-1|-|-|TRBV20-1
CSARPTNYNEQFF
TGCAGTGCTAGACCCACAAACTACAATGAGCAGTTCTTC
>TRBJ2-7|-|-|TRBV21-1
CASCGRGQGPSYEQYF
TGTGCCAGCTGCGGCAGGGGGCAAGGACCTTCCTACGAGCAGTACTTC
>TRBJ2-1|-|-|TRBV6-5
CASSYGGASGNEQFF
TGTGCCAGCAGTTACGGGGGGGCCTCTGGGAATGAGCAGTTCTTC
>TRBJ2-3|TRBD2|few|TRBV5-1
CASSSWREESTDTQYF
TGCGCCAGCAGCAGTTGGCGGGAGGAGAGCACAGATACGCAGTATTTT
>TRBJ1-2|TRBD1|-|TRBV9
CASSVSGTGVWYGYTF
TGTGCCAGCAGCGTATCCGGGACAGGGGTTTGGTATGGCTACACCTTC
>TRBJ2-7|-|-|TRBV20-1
CSAREGGKDYEQYF
TGCAGTGCTAGAGAAGGAGGAAAAGACTACGAGCAGTACTTC
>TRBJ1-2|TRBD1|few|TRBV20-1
CSASYGTGDYGYTF
TGCAGTGCTAGCTACGGGACAGGTGATTATGGCTACACCTTC
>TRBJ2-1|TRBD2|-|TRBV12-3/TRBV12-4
CASSRAGTSGSYEQFF
TGTGCCAGCAGCCGAGCCGGGACTAGCGGGAGCTATGAGCAGTTCTTC
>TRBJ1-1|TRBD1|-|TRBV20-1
CSTSDPGQGAVEAFF
TGCAGTACTAGTGATCCGGGACAGGGGGCCGTTGAAGCTTTCTTT
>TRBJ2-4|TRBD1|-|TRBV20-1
CSNRQGSTKNIQYF
TGCAGTAACAGACAGGGATCAACCAAAAACATTCAGTACTTC
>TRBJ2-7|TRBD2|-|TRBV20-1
CSAPGLADFYEQYF
TGCAGCGCCCCTGGACTAGCGGACTTCTACGAGCAGTACTTC
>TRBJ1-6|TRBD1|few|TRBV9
CASSKDWTGRNSPLHF
TGTGCCAGCAGCAAGGATTGGACAGGTCGTAATTCACCCCTCCACTTT
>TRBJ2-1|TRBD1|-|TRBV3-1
CASSLQRTGNNEQFF
TGTGCCAGCAGCTTGCAAAGGACAGGGAACAATGAGCAGTTCTTC
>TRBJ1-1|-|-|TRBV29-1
CSVEILLVEAFF
TGCAGCGTTGAAATTCTCCTTGTTGAAGCTTTCTTT
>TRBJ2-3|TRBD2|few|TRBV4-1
CASSQDPGTSGGADTQYF
TGCGCCAGCAGCCAGGATCCAGGGACTAGCGGGGGGGCCGATACGCAGTATTTT
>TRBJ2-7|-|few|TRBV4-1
CASSQGSTGVAYEQYF
TGCGCCAGCAGCCAGGGGAGCACGGGGGTCGCCTACGAGCAGTACTTC
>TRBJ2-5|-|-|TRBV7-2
CASSFSDGRETQYF
TGTGCCAGCAGCTTTTCGGACGGAAGGGAGACCCAGTACTTC
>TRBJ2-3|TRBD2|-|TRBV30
CAWSTSGGVQSTDTQYF
TGTGCCTGGAGTACTAGCGGAGGCGTCCAAAGCACAGATACGCAGTATTTT
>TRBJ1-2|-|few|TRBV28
CASSLGGVLWGYTF
TGTGCCAGCAGTTTAGGGGGGGTTCTTTGGGGCTACACCTTC
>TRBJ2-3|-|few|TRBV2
CASSLDWTDTQYF
TGTGCCAGCAGCCTGGACTGGACCGATACGCAGTATTTT
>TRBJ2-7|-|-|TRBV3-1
CASSPRGGGYEQYF
TGTGCCAGCAGCCCCCGCGGAGGGGGCTACGAGCAGTACTTC
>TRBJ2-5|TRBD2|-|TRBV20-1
CSASGASGGALETQYF
TGCAGTGCTAGCGGGGCCAGCGGGGGGGCATTAGAGACCCAGTACTTC
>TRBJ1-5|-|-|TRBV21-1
CASSIGQPQHF
TGTGCCAGCAGCATAGGCCAGCCCCAGCATTTT
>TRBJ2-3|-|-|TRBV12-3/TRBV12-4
CASSPSGGGGDTQYF
TGTGCCAGCAGTCCTAGCGGAGGGGGAGGAGATACGCAGTATTTT
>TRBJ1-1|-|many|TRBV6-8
CASSFMNTEAFF
TGTGCCAGCAGTTTCATGAACACTGAAGCTTTCTTT
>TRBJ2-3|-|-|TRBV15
CATSTISDTQYF
TGTGCCACTTCGACCATCTCAGATACGCAGTATTTT
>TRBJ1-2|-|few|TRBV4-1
CASSPPGLYGYTF
TGCGCCAGCAGCCCTCCGGGACTGTATGGCTACACCTTC
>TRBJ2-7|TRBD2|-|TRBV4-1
CASSQGLAVTYEQYF
TGCGCCAGCAGCCAAGGACTAGCGGTAACCTACGAGCAGTACTTC
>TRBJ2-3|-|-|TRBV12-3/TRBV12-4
CASSEANVQYF
TGTGCCAGCAGTGAGGCGAATGTGCAGTATTTT
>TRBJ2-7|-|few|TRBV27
CASSPQTGSYEQYF
TGTGCCAGCAGTCCACAAACAGGGAGTTACGAGCAGTACTTC
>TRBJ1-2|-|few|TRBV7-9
CASIDRTDFLRGYGYTF
TGTGCCAGCATCGACCGGACAGACTTCCTCCGCGGGTATGGCTACACCTTC
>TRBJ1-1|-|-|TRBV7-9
CASSSLGGQGTEAFF
TGTGCCAGCAGCTCATTGGGGGGCCAAGGGACTGAAGCTTTCTTT
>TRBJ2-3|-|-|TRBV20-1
CSAREARGDTQYF
TGCAGTGCTAGAGAGGCCCGGGGAGATACGCAGTATTTT
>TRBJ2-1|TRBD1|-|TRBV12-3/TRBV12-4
CASSYLQGGKGQFF
TGTGCCAGCAGTTATTTACAGGGGGGAAAGGGGCAGTTCTTC
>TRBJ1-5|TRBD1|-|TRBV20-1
CSGTTGGINQPQHF
TGCAGTGGTACAACAGGGGGAATCAATCAGCCCCAGCATTTT
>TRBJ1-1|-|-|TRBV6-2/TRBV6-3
CASSYSGEMNTEAFF
TGTGCCAGCAGTTACTCGGGGGAAATGAACACTGAAGCTTTCTTT
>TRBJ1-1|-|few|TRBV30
CAWSPGAGMNTEAFF
TGTGCCTGGAGTCCCGGGGCCGGAATGAACACTGAAGCTTTCTTT